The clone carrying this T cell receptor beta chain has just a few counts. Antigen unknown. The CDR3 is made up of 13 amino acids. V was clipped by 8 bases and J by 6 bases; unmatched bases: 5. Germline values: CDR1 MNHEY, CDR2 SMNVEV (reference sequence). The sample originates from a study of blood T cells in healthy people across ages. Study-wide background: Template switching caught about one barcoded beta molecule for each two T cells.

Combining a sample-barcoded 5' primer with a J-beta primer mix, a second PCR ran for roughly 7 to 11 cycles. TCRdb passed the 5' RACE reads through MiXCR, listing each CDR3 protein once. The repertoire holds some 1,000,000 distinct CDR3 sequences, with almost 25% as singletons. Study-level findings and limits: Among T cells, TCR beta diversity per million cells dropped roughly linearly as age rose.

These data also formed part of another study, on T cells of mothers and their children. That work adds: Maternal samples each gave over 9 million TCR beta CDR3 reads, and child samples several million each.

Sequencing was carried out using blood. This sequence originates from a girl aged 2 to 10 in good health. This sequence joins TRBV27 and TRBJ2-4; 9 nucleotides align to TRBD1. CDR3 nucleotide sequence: TGTGCCAGCGGAAGGACAGGGGCAAACATTCAGTACTTC. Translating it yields CASGRTGANIQYF.